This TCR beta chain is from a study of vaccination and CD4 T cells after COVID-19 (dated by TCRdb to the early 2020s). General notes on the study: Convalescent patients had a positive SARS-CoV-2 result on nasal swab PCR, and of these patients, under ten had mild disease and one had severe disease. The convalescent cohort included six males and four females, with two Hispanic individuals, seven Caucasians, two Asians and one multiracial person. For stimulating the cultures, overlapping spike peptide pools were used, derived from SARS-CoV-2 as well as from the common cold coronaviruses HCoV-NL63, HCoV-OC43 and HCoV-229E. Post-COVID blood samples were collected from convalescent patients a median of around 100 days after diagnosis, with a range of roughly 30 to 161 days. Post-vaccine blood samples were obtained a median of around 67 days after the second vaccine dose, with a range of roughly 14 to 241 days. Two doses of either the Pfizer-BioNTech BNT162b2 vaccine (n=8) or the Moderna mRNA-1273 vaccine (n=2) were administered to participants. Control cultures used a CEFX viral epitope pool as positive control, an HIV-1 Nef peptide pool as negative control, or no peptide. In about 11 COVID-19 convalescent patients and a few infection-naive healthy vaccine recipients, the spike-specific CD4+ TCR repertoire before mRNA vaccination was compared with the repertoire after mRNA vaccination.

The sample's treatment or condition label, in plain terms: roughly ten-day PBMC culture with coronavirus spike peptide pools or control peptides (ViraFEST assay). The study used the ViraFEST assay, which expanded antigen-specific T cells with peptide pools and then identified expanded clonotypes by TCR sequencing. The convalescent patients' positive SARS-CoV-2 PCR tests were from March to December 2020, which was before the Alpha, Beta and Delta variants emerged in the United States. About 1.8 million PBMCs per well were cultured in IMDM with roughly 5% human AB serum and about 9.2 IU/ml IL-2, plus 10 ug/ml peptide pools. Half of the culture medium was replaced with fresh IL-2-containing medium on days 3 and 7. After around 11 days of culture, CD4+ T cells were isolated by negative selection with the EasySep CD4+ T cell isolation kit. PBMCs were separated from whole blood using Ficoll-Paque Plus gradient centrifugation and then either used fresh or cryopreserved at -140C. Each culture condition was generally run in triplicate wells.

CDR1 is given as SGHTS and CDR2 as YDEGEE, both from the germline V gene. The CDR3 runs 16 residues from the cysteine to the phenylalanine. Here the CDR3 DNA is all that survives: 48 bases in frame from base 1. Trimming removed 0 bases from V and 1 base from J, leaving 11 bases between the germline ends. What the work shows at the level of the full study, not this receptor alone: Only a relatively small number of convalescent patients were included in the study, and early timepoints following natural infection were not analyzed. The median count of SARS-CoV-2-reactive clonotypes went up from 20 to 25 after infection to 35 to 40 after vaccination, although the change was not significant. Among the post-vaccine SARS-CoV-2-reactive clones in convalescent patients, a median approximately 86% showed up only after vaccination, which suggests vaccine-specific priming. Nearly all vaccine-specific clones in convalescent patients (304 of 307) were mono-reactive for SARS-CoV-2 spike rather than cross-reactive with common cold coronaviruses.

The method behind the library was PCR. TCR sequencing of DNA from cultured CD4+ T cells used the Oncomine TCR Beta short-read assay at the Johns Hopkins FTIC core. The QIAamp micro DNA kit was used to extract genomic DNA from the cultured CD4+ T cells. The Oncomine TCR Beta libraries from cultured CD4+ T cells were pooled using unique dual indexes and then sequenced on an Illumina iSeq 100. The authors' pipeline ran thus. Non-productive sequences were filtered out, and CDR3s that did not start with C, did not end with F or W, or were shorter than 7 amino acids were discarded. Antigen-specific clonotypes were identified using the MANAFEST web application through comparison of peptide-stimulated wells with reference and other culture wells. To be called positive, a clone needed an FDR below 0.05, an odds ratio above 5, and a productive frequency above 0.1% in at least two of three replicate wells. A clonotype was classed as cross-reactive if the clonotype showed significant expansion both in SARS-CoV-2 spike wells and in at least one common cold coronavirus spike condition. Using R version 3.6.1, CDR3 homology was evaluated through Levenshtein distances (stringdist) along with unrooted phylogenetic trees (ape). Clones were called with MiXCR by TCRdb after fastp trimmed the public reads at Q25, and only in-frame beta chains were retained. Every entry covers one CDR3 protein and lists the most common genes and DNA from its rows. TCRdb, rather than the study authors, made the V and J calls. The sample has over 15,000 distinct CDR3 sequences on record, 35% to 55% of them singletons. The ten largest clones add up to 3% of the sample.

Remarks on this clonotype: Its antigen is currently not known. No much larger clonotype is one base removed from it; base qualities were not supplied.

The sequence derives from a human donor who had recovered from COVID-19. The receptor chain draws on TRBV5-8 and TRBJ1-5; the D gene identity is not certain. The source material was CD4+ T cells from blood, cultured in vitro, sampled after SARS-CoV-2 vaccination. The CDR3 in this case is CASSLGGVRSNQPQHF. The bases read TGTGCCAGCAGCTTGGGCGGGGTAAGGAGCAATCAGCCCCAGCATTTT.